Detailed here is one T cell receptor beta chain. This sample is part of a study of CD8+ T cells in alopecia areata. Background on the study: Treated patients received oral tofacitinib, 5 to 10 mg twice daily. The tofacitinib course ran for 6 to 18 months and was followed by 6 months off drug.

Extracted RNA was reverse transcribed, and the resulting cDNA served as sequencing template. Measured with immunoSEQ multiplex PCR; TCRdb has only the in-frame clones, and not every one. This table holds 140,000 to 150,000 clones, 45% to 60% found once. V lost 7 bases and J lost 9, with 10 bases in between. Germline V lookup: CDR1 SNHLY, CDR2 FYNNEI. The CDR3 contains 11 residues. Alopecia areata patients provided lesional scalp punch biopsies and peripheral blood, both collected for the study. This receptor was taken from a human donor with alopecia areata. Sequencing used CD4+ T cells sorted from blood, obtained at week 0. The genes are TRBV2 and TRBJ1-5; unclear D gene. The DNA of the CDR3 is TGTGCCAGCAAGAGGACTGGGCCCCAGCATTTT. Amino acids: CASKRTGPQHF.